The 17 T cell receptor beta chains given below trace back to one sample, sequenced in a study of a mutant IDH1 vaccine in newly diagnosed glioma. Time point of the sample: week 47, end of study. Topical imiquimod accompanied each vaccine dose, which consisted of 300 ug of mutant IDH1 20-mer peptide. Their antigens remain unidentified. Assay: immunoSEQ multiplex PCR; the TCRdb copy retains only in-frame clones and omits some. The table shows roughly 32,000 clones, with approximately 90% occurring only once. The sequencing here drew on PBMCs, taken from a glioma patient whose treatment included an IDH1 peptide vaccine. The receptors shown here come from a man aged 40-49 years with glioma.

The chain couples TRBV30 to TRBJ2-7, with 7 bases fitting TRBD1. Per germline, CDR1 GTSNPN and CDR2 SVGIG (reference sequence). This CDR3 spans 13 amino acids. J lost 3 bases, V lost 2 bases, and 4 bases had no gene match. This chain's CDR3 is CAWSTGVLYEQYV. Written as DNA, the CDR3 is TGTGCCTGGAGTACAGGGGTCCTCTACGAGCAGTACGTC.

The chain combines TRBV28 with TRBJ1-1, with 7 bases lining up with TRBD1. Looked up from germline, CDR1 is MDHEN and CDR2 is SYDVKM. The CDR3 length is 15 residues. The trim removed 5 bases at V and 1 base at J, leaving 7 bases unmatched. The CDR3 loop is CASSPRWDRNTEAFF. The CDR3 region has the DNA TGTGCCAGCAGTCCCCGCTGGGACAGGAACACTGAAGCTTTCTTT.

The genes are TRBV21-1 and TRBJ2-7. TRBV21-1 is assigned pseudogene status. This CDR3 has 14 amino acids. The CDR3 loop is CASSLRSSGREQYF. Here the CDR3 DNA reads TGTGCCAGCAGCCTAAGGTCCTCCGGTCGCGAGCAGTACTTC.

The chain employs TRBV7-9 and TRBJ1-6, with 7 bases that match TRBD1. Losses at the gene ends were 3 bases for V and 14 bases for J; bases not matched to a gene: 16. Germline CDR1 is SEHNR and CDR2 is FQNEAQ (reference sequence). The length of the CDR3 is 16 residues. The CDR3 sequence: CASSLYRGLLSGALHF. The CDR3 DNA sequence: TGTGCCAGCAGCTTGTACAGGGGACTTCTAAGTGGGGCCCTCCACTTT.

This chain uses TRBV10-3 with TRBJ1-6; D gene ambiguous. Germline CDR1 reads ENHRY; CDR2 reads SYGVKD. Deletions cut 0 bases from V and 0 bases from J, with 6 bases between. This CDR3 spans 16 amino acids. The CDR3 nucleotides read TGTGCCATCAGTGAGTCGGCCCTCTCCTATAATTCACCCCTCCACTTT. Its protein product is CAISESALSYNSPLHF.

The gene calls are TRBV5-1 and TRBJ2-2; D is unclear. V gave up 2 bases and J gave up 6 bases, with 5 bases separating them. CDR3 length: 12 amino acids. Germline V gene lookup returns CDR1 SGHRS and CDR2 YFSETQ. In DNA form, the CDR3 reads TGCGCCAGCAGCTTTACGGCCGGGGAGCTGTTTTTT. Protein sequence: CASSFTAGELFF. The variable domain in full, with the rest retrieved from reference TRBV5-1 and TRBJ2-2, is KAGVTQTPRYLIKTRGQQVTLSCSPISGHRSVSWYQQTPGQGLQFLFEYFSETQRNKGNFPGRFSGRQFSNSRSEMNVSTLELGDSALYLCASSFTAGELFFGEGSRLTVL.

The chain has TRBV4-2 and TRBJ1-6; D is unclear. Looked up from germline, CDR1 is LGHNA and CDR2 is YNFKEQ. Trimming cost V 0 bases and J 7 bases, with 16 bases left between them. The CDR3 totals 17 residues. The CDR3: CASSQEIGPFVNSPLHF. The CDR3 DNA is TGTGCCAGCAGCCAAGAGATAGGACCCTTTGTAAATTCACCCCTCCACTTT.

The rearrangement joins TRBV19 to TRBJ1-1; tentative D call: TRBD1 (5 bases). Between the trimmed V and J ends, which lost 0 bases and 1 base, there was a span of 21 bases. This CDR3 spans 19 amino acids. The germline V gene has CDR1 LNHDA and CDR2 SQIVND (reference sequence). The CDR3 sequence: CASSIEPPGRVTSNTEAFF. In DNA, the CDR3 is TGTGCCAGTAGTATAGAACCCCCGGGCAGGGTCACATCGAACACTGAAGCTTTCTTT.

The genes are TRBV27 and TRBJ1-2, with D maybe TRBD1 (5 bases). The CDR3 loop spans 14 amino acids. Germline assignment: CDR1 MNHEY and CDR2 SMNVEV (reference sequence). V lost 2 bases to trimming and J lost 4 bases, with 11 bases between them. The DNA of the CDR3 is TGTGCCAGCAGTTTACAGGGTATTGGCTATGGCTACACCTTC. Translating gives CASSLQGIGYGYTF.

The DNA for the CDR3 is TGTGCCAGTGCAGGGCGGGCCCCGAACACCGGGGAGCTGTTTTTT. Amino acids: CASAGRAPNTGELFF. The chain links TRBV19 to TRBJ2-2; D might be TRBD1 or TRBD2, each matching 5 bases. CDR1 is LNHDA, CDR2 SQIVND, per germline (reference sequence). This CDR3 contains 15 residues. V lost 8 bases to trimming and J lost 0 bases, with 13 bases between them.

The chain has TRBV4-2 and TRBJ2-7; 8 bases align to TRBD1. Germline trimming cut 4 bases from V and 5 bases from J; bases unmatched to any gene: 10. Germline CDR1 and CDR2: LGHNA and YNFKEQ. The CDR3 length is 15 residues. CDR3 amino acids: CASSPGTGIIHEQYF. In DNA form, the CDR3 reads TGTGCCAGCAGCCCCGGGACAGGTATTATCCACGAGCAGTACTTC.

The CDR3 DNA reads TGTGCCTGGACTCGGGGACAGGGGGCTTTTGGCTACACCTTC. It codes for CAWTRGQGAFGYTF. V usage is TRBV30 and J usage is TRBJ1-2; 12 positions agree with TRBD1. This CDR3 spans 14 amino acids. Unmatched junction bases numbered 7, after V lost 4 bases and J lost 7 bases. The germline V gene encodes CDR1 GTSNPN and CDR2 SVGIG (reference sequence).

This chain joins TRBV28 and TRBJ2-3, with 10 bases aligning to TRBD2. This CDR3 spans 13 amino acids. J lost 4 bases, V lost 8 bases, and 3 bases had no gene match. Per germline, CDR1 MDHEN and CDR2 SYDVKM. The CDR3 here is CASLAGVADTQYF. In nucleotides, the CDR3 is TGTGCCAGCCTAGCGGGAGTGGCAGATACGCAGTATTTT.

V and J are TRBV10-3 and TRBJ2-7; 9 bases match TRBD1. The ends lost 6 bases at V and 5 bases at J; junction bases unmatched: 8. This CDR3 spans 14 amino acids. Germline V CDR1 and CDR2: ENHRY, SYGVKD. CDR3 loop: CAIRRTGTGNEQYF. CDR3 bases: TGTGCCATCAGGAGAACCGGGACAGGGAACGAGCAGTACTTC.

The V and J genes are TRBV2 and TRBJ2-7, with 10 bases identical to TRBD1. J was trimmed by 2 bases and V by 5 bases; bases with no gene match: 3. In germline, CDR1 is SNHLY, CDR2 FYNNEI. This CDR3 region has 14 residues. Written as DNA, the CDR3 is TGTGCCAGCAGTCCGGGACAGGGGCCCTACGAGCAGTACGTC. As protein: CASSPGQGPYEQYV.

The chain couples TRBV20-1 to TRBJ2-7; D gene uncertain. Germline CDR1 and CDR2: DFQATT and SNEGSKA (reference sequence). The V gene lost 3 bases and the J gene lost 3 bases, with 6 bases spanning the gap. The CDR3 is 11 residues long. The CDR3 region has the DNA TGCAGTGCTAGGATTTTCTACGAGCAGTACGTC. Translation: CSARIFYEQYV.

V gene TRBV19 combines with J gene TRBJ1-1; D not resolved. Germline CDR1 and CDR2: LNHDA and SQIVND (reference sequence). The CDR3 covers 13 residues. Trimming removed 1 base at V and 5 bases at J, with 8 bases between. This CDR3 is CASSIVRGTEAFF. As DNA, the CDR3 is TGTGCCAGTAGTATAGTCCGAGGGACTGAAGCTTTCTTT.